This T cell receptor beta chain emerged from a study of T-cell reconstitution after alpha-beta-depleted transplantation in children. V was shortened by 2 bases and J by 3 bases, with 10 bases between the two germline ends. The CDR3 is 14 residues long. CDR1 KGHDR and CDR2 SFDVKD come from the germline V gene. Unique molecular identifiers were used in preparing the TCRbeta library. MiXCR, applied by TCRdb to the PCR reads, yields one record per CDR3 protein. Of about 400,000 distinct CDR3 sequences detected, about a fifth appear once; the ten largest clones hold around 4%. The TCR sequence derives from a human donor who donated a stem cell graft to a child with acute myeloid leukemia. V gene TRBV24-1 combines with J gene TRBJ2-7; TRBD1 might be the D (5 bases). The specimen was PBMCs from the stem cell graft donor, collected from the stem cell graft. The CDR3 nucleotides are TGTGCCACCAGTGATTCATGGGGCGGCTACGAGCAGTACTTC. As protein: CATSDSWGGYEQYF.